The 28 T cell receptor beta chains presented below share a single source sample, sequenced in a study of tumor-infiltrating lymphocytes in primary liver carcinoma. Germline DNA was extracted alongside blood RNA, which was obtained from unsorted whole blood. TCR beta cDNA came from roughly 450 ng total RNA, primed with a constant-region primer. Three rounds of nested multiplex PCR with slightly modified ARM-PCR produced TCR beta libraries. With TRBV1-TRBV30 forward primers and a C-beta reverse primer, the first two PCR rounds were run for roughly 9 cycles each. TCRdb re-called the multiplex PCR reads through MiXCR, storing one row per CDR3 protein. Here the sample spans a few hundred thousand distinct CDR3 sequences, roughly 60% being singletons. Material for sequencing was peripheral blood. The receptors stem from a woman in her twenties or thirties with primary liver carcinoma and hepatitis B virus infection.

V gene TRBV25-1 combines with J gene TRBJ2-1, with D maybe TRBD2 (5 bases). The ends were cut back, 3 bases at V and 7 bases at J, with 16 bases in the middle. Germline V gene data show CDR1 as MGHDK and CDR2 as SYGVNS. CDR3 length: 15 residues. The CDR3 region is CASSDTKTRGNEQFF. As DNA, the CDR3 is TGTGCCAGCAGTGACACGAAAACCCGGGGTAATGAGCAGTTCTTC.

This clonotype has a count of ten or more. The V and J genes are TRBV6-6 and TRBJ1-6; possible D gene TRBD1, 5 bases. The CDR3 covers 14 residues. V shed 7 bases and J shed 8 bases, with 15 bases lying between them. Germline V gene data show CDR1 as MNHNY and CDR2 as SVGAGI (reference sequence). CDR3 sequence reads: CASIGGLGHSPLHF. Here the CDR3 DNA reads TGTGCCAGCATCGGGGGGTTGGGTCATTCACCCCTCCACTTT.

This chain uses TRBV28 with TRBJ1-2, with a tentative D call TRBD1 (5 bases). This CDR3 is 12 amino acids long. Germline CDR1 MDHEN, CDR2 SYDVKM. The ends were cut back, 7 bases at V and 12 bases at J, with 18 bases in the middle. The CDR3 region is CASNSDTMADTF. The CDR3 bases are TGTGCCAGCAACTCGGACACTATGGCTGACACCTTC.

To note about this clonotype: A read error may explain this, as a much larger clone is one base away. Since the CDR3 does not end with the conserved phenylalanine or tryptophan, this likely comes from a read error. The rearrangement uses TRBV4-3 and TRBJ2-7; 11 bases match TRBD1. The CDR3 is 14 amino acids. The trim removed 4 bases at V and 9 bases at J, leaving 8 bases unmatched. Germline V gene data show CDR1 as LGHNA and CDR2 as YSLEER. CDR3 protein: CASSPGTGGYWQYL. DNA of the CDR3: TGCGCCAGCAGCCCCGGGACAGGGGGTTACTGGCAGTACCTC.

Of note for this clonotype: This may stem from a read error, because a much larger clone lies one nucleotide away. The V gene is TRBV4-3, the J gene TRBJ2-1; 7 bases are shared with TRBD2. This CDR3 has 17 residues. Germline V lookup: CDR1 LGHNA, CDR2 YSLEER. CDR3 residues: CASGHQVGGSFYNEQFF. Here the CDR3 DNA reads TGCGCCAGCGGCCACCAAGTGGGCGGGAGTTTCTACAATGAGCAGTTCTTC.

The rearrangement joins TRBV5-5 to TRBJ2-7; 11 bases agree with TRBD2. The CDR3 loop spans 14 amino acids. CDR1 is SGHKS, CDR2 YYEKEE, per germline (reference sequence). With V trimmed by 6 bases and J by 6 bases, 8 bases remained unmatched. The CDR3 protein is CASTGLAGSGEQYF. The CDR3 region has the DNA TGTGCCAGCACCGGACTAGCGGGCTCGGGCGAGCAGTACTTC.

As concerns this clonotype: This could be a read error, since a much larger clone is one nucleotide away. V and J are TRBV29-1 and TRBJ2-2; TRBD2 might be the D (6 bases). In germline, CDR1 is SQVTM, CDR2 ANQGSEA. The V end lost 6 bases, the J end lost 7 bases, and 15 bases lay between the germline ends. The CDR3 is made up of 13 amino acids. The CDR3 sequence: CSVGVLAFGELFF. For the CDR3, the DNA is TGCAGCGTCGGCGTACTAGCCTTCGGGGAGCTGTTTTTT.

With respect to this clonotype: A read error is possible here, since a much larger clone lies one base away. The chain joins TRBV6-2 or TRBV6-3 to TRBJ2-7, with D unclear. The CDR3 covers 14 residues. Trimming took 7 bases from V and 3 from J, leaving 16 bases between them. Germline values: CDR1 MNHEY, CDR2 SVGEGT. CDR3 protein: CASNPTRKYYEQYF. CDR3 coding DNA: TGTGCCAGCAACCCGACCAGGAAATACTACGAGCAGTACTTC.

On this clonotype: A clone one base away is much larger, so this may be a read error. The conserved final phenylalanine or tryptophan is absent from the CDR3, which likely points to a read error. This chain uses TRBV12-3 or TRBV12-4 with TRBJ2-3; 9 nucleotides agree with TRBD1. V trimming: 3 bases; J trimming: 4 bases; junction bases outside the gene matches: 5. The CDR3 is 15 amino acids. The CDR3 DNA reads TGTGCCAGCAGTTTCTTGGGACAGGGCCCAGATACGCAGTATTAT. Amino acids: CASSFLGQGPDTQYY.

This clonotype is termed medium-sized. The V and J genes are TRBV29-1 and TRBJ1-1; D ambiguous. Germline loops: CDR1 SQVTM, CDR2 ANQGSEA. The V end was cut by 5 bases, the J end by 0 bases, with 10 bases between. This CDR3 is 13 amino acids long. The CDR3 loop reads CSVYHSLNTEAFF. Here the CDR3 DNA reads TGCAGCGTTTATCACAGTCTGAACACTGAAGCTTTCTTT.

There are a few counts of this clonotype. The rearrangement links TRBV29-1 to TRBJ1-1, with TRBD1 as a possible D gene (6 bases). The CDR3 is made up of 13 amino acids. V was pared by 3 bases and J by 0 bases, with 8 bases between. Germline V gene data show CDR1 as SQVTM and CDR2 as ANQGSEA. CDR3 region: CSVEDRMNTEAFF. The DNA for the CDR3 is TGCAGCGTTGAGGACAGAATGAACACTGAAGCTTTCTTT.

This clonotype was seen more than once but under ten times. The chain carries TRBV5-1 and TRBJ2-5, with a possible D match to TRBD1 (5 bases). Per germline, CDR1 SGHRS and CDR2 YFSETQ. V lost 4 bases, J lost 4 bases, and 11 bases lay in between. This CDR3 has 13 amino acids. The chain's CDR3 is CASSTRESETQYF. CDR3 sequence (DNA): TGCGCCAGCAGCACCAGGGAATCAGAGACCCAGTACTTC.

This clonotype was observed a handful of times. The V and J genes are TRBV12-3 or TRBV12-4 and TRBJ2-1; 8 nucleotides agree with TRBD2. The CDR3 totals 16 residues. After removal of 6 bases from V and 0 bases from J, the junction contained 7 bases not matched to a gene. The CDR3 loop reads CASSSLAASSYNEQFF. CDR3 DNA sequence: TGTGCCAGCAGCTCACTAGCGGCCAGCTCCTACAATGAGCAGTTCTTC.

This clonotype has at least ten counts. This sequence joins TRBV6-6 and TRBJ1-6, with 8 nucleotides matching TRBD1. Germline V CDR1 and CDR2: MNHNY, SVGAGI (reference sequence). Losses at the gene ends were 3 bases for V and 7 bases for J; bases not matched to a gene: 5. The CDR3 is 15 amino acids. The CDR3 region has the DNA TGTGCCAGCAGTTATTCGGACAGGGCGAATTCACCCCTCCACTTT. It codes for CASSYSDRANSPLHF.

The chain employs TRBV28 and TRBJ1-5, with D possibly matching TRBD1 (6 bases). The V gene lost 3 bases and the J gene lost 4 bases, with 13 bases spanning the gap. Per the germline V gene, CDR1 is MDHEN and CDR2 is SYDVKM. This CDR3 contains 15 residues. CDR3: CASSFRQGRNQPQHF. The CDR3 DNA reads as TGTGCCAGCAGTTTTAGGCAGGGGAGAAATCAGCCCCAGCATTTT.

This clonotype is categorized as medium-sized. The J gene is TRBJ2-2, the V gene TRBV6-5; D remains unclear. The germline V and J ends were trimmed by 6 bases and 4 bases, with 12 bases remaining between them. Per the germline V gene, CDR1 is MNHEY and CDR2 is SVGAGI. The CDR3 totals 14 residues. The CDR3, as DNA: TGTGCCAGCAGCCCCTTACCACCCACCGGGGAGCTGTTTTTT. It is translated as CASSPLPPTGELFF.

Comments on this clonotype: This may arise from a read error, as a much more abundant clone is one base away. The CDR3 spells CASSYLLRHQETQYF. The DNA for the CDR3 is TGTGCCAGCAGTTACTTATTGAGACACCAAGAGACCCAGTACTTC. The chain joins TRBV6-2 or TRBV6-3 to TRBJ2-5; D call uncertain. The V and J ends lost 1 base and 0 bases respectively, with 9 bases between them. The CDR3 runs 15 residues. Germline assignment: CDR1 MNHEY and CDR2 SVGEGT.

Comments on this clonotype: This may come from a read error, since a much larger clone is one base off. The rearrangement links TRBV6-6 to TRBJ2-5; 10 nucleotides match TRBD2. The V and J ends lost 6 bases and 2 bases, in that order; junction bases with no gene match: 3. CDR1 MNHNY and CDR2 SVGAGI come from the germline V gene (reference sequence). This CDR3 comprises 14 residues. CDR3 protein: CASSDSGRQETQYF. The CDR3 DNA is TGTGCCAGCAGCGATAGCGGGAGGCAAGAGACCCAGTACTTC.

This clonotype was found once. A read error is possible here, since a much larger clone lies one base away. The rearrangement links TRBV12-3 or TRBV12-4 to TRBJ2-7, with D possibly TRBD1 on 5 matching bases. V was trimmed by 9 bases and J by 3 bases, leaving 18 bases between them. The CDR3 is 14 residues long. The CDR3 sequence is CASTLYDSYYEQYF. The CDR3 DNA reads TGTGCCAGTACACTCTACGACAGTTACTACGAGCAGTACTTC.

With respect to this clonotype: A junction boundary mismatches the germline segment, possibly from a read error. V and J are TRBV7-9 and TRBJ2-5; 8 bases line up with TRBD2. This CDR3 comprises 13 residues. Germline V gene sequence: CDR1 SEHNR, CDR2 FQNEAQ (reference sequence). In nucleotides, the CDR3 is TGTGCCTCTGCAGCGGGAGAATTGGGGACCCAATACTTC. It translates to CASAAGELGTQYF.

On this clonotype itself: A read error may explain this, as a much larger clone is one base away. The gene calls are TRBV6-1 and TRBJ2-1; D is possibly TRBD2 (6 bases). Trimming left V 6 bases short and J 7 bases short, with 13 bases between. The CDR3 is 13 residues long. CDR1 is MNHNS and CDR2 is SASEGT in the germline V gene. The CDR3 DNA is TGTGCCAGCAGCACGGGACTTCGGAATGAGCAGTTCTTC. This sequence encodes CASSTGLRNEQFF.

This chain joins TRBV6-5 and TRBJ2-7, with 10 bases lining up with TRBD1. The germline V gene has CDR1 MNHEY and CDR2 SVGAGI. V was pared by 4 bases and J by 3 bases, with 12 bases of the junction left unmatched. The CDR3 covers 17 residues. The CDR3 DNA is TGTGCCAGCAGTTCCAGACCAGGGACAGGGGCGGACTACGAGCAGTACTTC. Its translation: CASSSRPGTGADYEQYF.

Note on this clonotype: The junction and the germline gene differ at one end; a read error may be behind it. The gene calls are TRBV4-2 and TRBJ1-2; the D is unclear. Germline V gene sequence: CDR1 LGHNA, CDR2 YNFKEQ. The CDR3 consists of 15 residues. The CDR3 reads CASNQDLNNNYGYTF. The CDR3 DNA sequence: TGTGCCAGCAACCAAGATCTAAACAATAACTATGGCTACACCTTC.

Remarks on this clonotype: No conserved phenylalanine or tryptophan is present at the end of the CDR3, so a read error is the likely explanation. This rearrangement joins TRBV11-2 to TRBJ2-3; D possibly uses TRBD1 or TRBD2 (6 bases each). The germline CDR1 and CDR2 sequences are SGHAT and FQNNGV. The CDR3 sequence is 15 residues long. This CDR3 is CASSLGSRGEYTQYL. The CDR3 coding sequence is TGTGCCAGCAGTTTAGGCAGTAGGGGGGAGTATACGCAGTATTTG.

This clonotype has only one observation. An end of the junction does not agree with germline; a read error may underlie this. This rearrangement joins TRBV11-2 to TRBJ2-7; no definite D call. Per germline, CDR1 SGHAT and CDR2 FQNNGV. The CDR3 length is 14 residues. CDR3 nucleotides: TGCGCCAGCAGCTTAGTAGTCGATAAATACGAGCAGTACTTC. As protein: CASSLVVDKYEQYF.

Regarding this clonotype: A junction boundary mismatches the germline segment, possibly from a read error. V is TRBV6-5 and J is TRBJ2-1; D is ambiguous. Germline V CDR1 and CDR2: MNHEY, SVGAGI. The CDR3 totals 17 residues. The CDR3 DNA reads TGTACCAGCAGTTACTCGATAGAGTGGGCGACGTACAATGAGCAGTTCTTC. It encodes CTSSYSIEWATYNEQFF.

The V call is TRBV5-6, the J call TRBJ2-1, with TRBD2 identical over 7 bases. Germline loops: CDR1 SGHDT, CDR2 YYEEEE. The V segment lost 7 bases and the J segment 4 bases; nucleotides outside the gene matches: 17. The CDR3 is made up of 17 amino acids. The CDR3 DNA sequence: TGTGCCAGCGGGGACTACAACGCGCCTAGGGCATACAATGAGCAGTTCTTC. Its protein is CASGDYNAPRAYNEQFF. The complete variable domain, with remaining parts taken from reference TRBV5-6 and TRBJ2-1, reads DAGVTQSPTHLIKTRGQQVTLRCSPKSGHDTVSWYQQALGQGPQFIFQYYEEEERQRGNFPDRFSGHQFPNYSSELNVNALLLGDSALYLCASGDYNAPRAYNEQFFGPGTRLTVL.

This clonotype has a handful of counts. The chain is built from TRBV5-4 and TRBJ1-6; D not certain. The CDR3 sequence is 14 residues long. Between the trimmed V and J ends, which lost 1 base and 8 bases, there was a span of 10 bases. CDR1 is SGHNT and CDR2 is YYREEE in the germline V gene (reference sequence). The CDR3 loop reads CASSLWGSDSPLHF. In nucleotides, the CDR3 is TGTGCCAGCAGCTTGTGGGGTTCCGATTCACCCCTCCACTTT.